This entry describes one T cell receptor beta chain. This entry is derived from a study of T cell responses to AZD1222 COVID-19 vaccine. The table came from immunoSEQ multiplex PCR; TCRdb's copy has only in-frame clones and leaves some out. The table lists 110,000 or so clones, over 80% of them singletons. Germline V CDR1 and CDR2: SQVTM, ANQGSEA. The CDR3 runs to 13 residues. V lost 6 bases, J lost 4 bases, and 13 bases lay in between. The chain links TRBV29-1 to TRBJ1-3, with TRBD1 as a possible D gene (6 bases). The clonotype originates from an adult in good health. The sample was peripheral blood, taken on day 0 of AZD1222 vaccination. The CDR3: CSVEQGNGNTIYF. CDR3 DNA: TGCAGCGTAGAGCAGGGGAACGGAAACACCATATATTTT.